Below are 12 T cell receptor beta chains sequenced from a single sample in a study of T cell responses to AZD1222 COVID-19 vaccine. Produced via immunoSEQ multiplex PCR; TCRdb's table is partial and in-frame only. The data show tens of thousands of clones, more than 85% seen once. The source was peripheral blood, collected 28 days after the second AZD1222 dose. The source of these receptors is an adult who received the AZD1222 COVID-19 vaccine.

This clone has a single count. At one end, the junction sequence differs from germline, possibly due to a read error. The chain employs TRBV27 and TRBJ1-4; TRBD1 aligns across 7 bases. The CDR3 is made up of 11 amino acids. Germline lookup yields CDR1 MNHEY and CDR2 SMNVEV (reference sequence). The CDR3 sequence is CASSGSGTEVF. CDR3 bases: TGTGCCAGCAGCGGATCGGGGACAGAGGTTTTT.

This chain joins TRBV5-1 and TRBJ2-7; 7 nucleotides agree with TRBD1. The CDR3 is made up of 14 amino acids. From germline, CDR1 is SGHRS and CDR2 YFSETQ. V shed 4 bases, J shed 2 bases, and the junction held 6 bases outside the gene matches. Here the CDR3 reads CASSRDRAAYEQYF. Written as DNA, the CDR3 is TGCGCCAGCAGCCGTGACAGGGCAGCCTACGAGCAGTACTTC.

The chain couples TRBV27 to TRBJ1-1; D not resolved. Germline V gene data show CDR1 as MNHEY and CDR2 as SMNVEV (reference sequence). Trimming cost V 8 bases and J 1 base, with 8 bases left between them. This CDR3 is built from 12 residues. The CDR3 sequence: CASAAGNTEAFF. The CDR3 nucleotides read TGTGCCAGCGCGGCAGGGAACACTGAAGCTTTCTTT.

J is TRBJ1-5 and V is TRBV6-1; TRBD1 is a possible D gene (5 bases). Trimming left V 2 bases short and J 4 bases short, with 15 bases between. Per germline, CDR1 MNHNS and CDR2 SASEGT. The length of the CDR3 is 16 residues. In DNA form, the CDR3 reads TGTGCCAGCAGTGAAAGGGGATCTAGCGTAAATCAGCCCCAGCATTTT. Protein sequence: CASSERGSSVNQPQHF.

The V gene is TRBV5-6, the J gene TRBJ2-5; TRBD1 might be the D (7 bases). This CDR3 is 15 amino acids long. Germline V lookup: CDR1 SGHDT, CDR2 YYEEEE. V was shortened by 4 bases and J by 5 bases, with 18 bases between the two germline ends. The CDR3 sequence: CASSPQGGSVETQYF. CDR3 DNA: TGTGCCAGCAGCCCCCAGGGGGGCTCCGTTGAGACCCAGTACTTC.

J is TRBJ2-7 and V is TRBV27; 7 bases map to TRBD1. Germline V CDR1 and CDR2: MNHEY, SMNVEV (reference sequence). CDR3 size: 14 residues. V was clipped by 2 bases and J by 2 bases; unmatched bases: 3. CDR3 residues: CASSLAQGAYEQYF. CDR3 in DNA: TGTGCCAGCAGTTTAGCCCAGGGGGCCTACGAGCAGTACTTC.

The chain carries TRBV7-2 and TRBJ1-5; 9 bases match TRBD1. This CDR3 is 15 amino acids long. J was trimmed by 4 bases and V by 5 bases; bases with no gene match: 6. CDR1 and CDR2 (germline): SGHTA, FQGNSA. As DNA, the CDR3 is TGTGCCAGCAGCCTCGGACAGGGGAGAAATCAGCCCCAGCATTTT. Its translation is CASSLGQGRNQPQHF.

The gene calls are TRBV7-6 and TRBJ1-2, with TRBD1 as a possible D gene (5 bases). V dropped 0 bases and J dropped 3 bases, with 17 bases sitting between them. The CDR3 consists of 17 residues. Germline V gene sequence: CDR1 SGHVS, CDR2 FNYEAQ. The CDR3 reads CASSLAHDSVGDYGYTF. DNA for the CDR3: TGTGCCAGCAGCTTAGCCCACGACAGTGTGGGGGACTATGGCTACACCTTC.

This sequence joins TRBV30 and TRBJ2-3; tentative D call: TRBD2 (5 bases). Looked up from germline, CDR1 is GTSNPN and CDR2 is SVGIG (reference sequence). The CDR3 consists of 15 residues. CDR3 sequence: CALGLAAWSTDTQYF. The CDR3 coding sequence is TGTGCTTTGGGTCTAGCCGCTTGGAGCACAGATACGCAGTATTTT.

V gene TRBV7-9 combines with J gene TRBJ1-4; 7 bases are shared with TRBD1. This CDR3 comprises 14 residues. In germline, CDR1 is SEHNR, CDR2 FQNEAQ (reference sequence). The junction had 6 bases not matched to a gene; V was cut back by 5 bases and J by 6 bases. The CDR3 here is CASSEGTADEKLFF. The CDR3, as DNA: TGTGCCAGCAGCGAGGGGACAGCAGATGAAAAACTGTTTTTT.

CDR3 in amino acids: CASSSWNTEAFF. The CDR3 DNA is TGTGCCAGCAGTTCTTGGAACACTGAAGCTTTCTTT. The chain joins TRBV12-3 or TRBV12-4 to TRBJ1-1, with D hard to call. The germline V and J ends were trimmed by 4 bases and 1 base, with 4 bases remaining between them. The CDR3 is 12 residues long.

V gene TRBV18 combines with J gene TRBJ2-6, with unresolved D. The CDR3 is made up of 17 amino acids. Germline V CDR1 and CDR2: KGHSH, LQKENI. Trimming left V 0 bases short and J 2 bases short, with 11 bases between. The CDR3 nucleotides read TGTGCCAGCTCACCACCTCTGGGTAACCCTGGGGCCAACGTCCTGACTTTC. Residues: CASSPPLGNPGANVLTF.